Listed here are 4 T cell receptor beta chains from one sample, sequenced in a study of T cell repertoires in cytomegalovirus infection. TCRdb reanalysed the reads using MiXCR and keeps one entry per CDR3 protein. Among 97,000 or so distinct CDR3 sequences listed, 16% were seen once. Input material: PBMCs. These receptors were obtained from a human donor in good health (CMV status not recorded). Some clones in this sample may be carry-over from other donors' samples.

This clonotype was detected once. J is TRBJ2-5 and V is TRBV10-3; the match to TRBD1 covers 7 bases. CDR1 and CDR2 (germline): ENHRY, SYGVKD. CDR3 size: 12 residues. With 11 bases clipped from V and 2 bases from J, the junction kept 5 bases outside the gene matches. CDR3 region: CASGQRQETQYF. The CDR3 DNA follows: TGTGCCTCGGGACAGCGGCAAGAGACCCAGTACTTC.

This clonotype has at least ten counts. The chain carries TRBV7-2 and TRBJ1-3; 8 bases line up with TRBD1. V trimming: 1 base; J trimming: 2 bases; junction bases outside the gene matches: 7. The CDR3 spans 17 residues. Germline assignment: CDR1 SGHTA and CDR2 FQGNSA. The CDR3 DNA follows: TGTGCCAGCAGCTTAGTTCATGGACAGGGAACTGGAAACACCATATATTTT. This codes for CASSLVHGQGTGNTIYF.

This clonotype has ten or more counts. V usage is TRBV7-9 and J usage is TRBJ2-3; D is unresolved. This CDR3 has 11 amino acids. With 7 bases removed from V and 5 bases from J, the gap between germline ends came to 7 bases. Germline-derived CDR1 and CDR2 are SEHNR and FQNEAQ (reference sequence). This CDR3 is CASTRVDTQYF. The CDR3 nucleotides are TGTGCCAGCACTAGGGTAGATACGCAGTATTTT. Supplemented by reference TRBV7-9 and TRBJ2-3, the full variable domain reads DTGVSQNPRHKITKRGQNVTFRCDPISEHNRLYWYRQTLGQGPEFLTYFQNEAQLEKSRLLSDRFSAERPKGSFSTLEIQRTEQGDSAMYLCASTRVDTQYFGPGTRLTVL.

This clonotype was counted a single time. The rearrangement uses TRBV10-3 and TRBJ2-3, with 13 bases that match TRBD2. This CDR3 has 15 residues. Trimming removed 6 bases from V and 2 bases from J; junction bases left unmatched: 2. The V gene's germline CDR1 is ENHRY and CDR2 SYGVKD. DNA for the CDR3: TGTGCCATCAGGGGGACTAGCGGGGACACAGATACGCAGTATTTT. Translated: CAIRGTSGDTDTQYF.